A selection of T cell receptor beta chains follows, all from one sample in a study of neurological immune-mediated disorders. TCRdb re-derived calls from the 5' RACE reads in MiXCR, one entry per CDR3 protein. The sample contains about 66,000 distinct CDR3 sequences, around 3.9% of which appear only once. Sequenced input: PBMCs. The receptors originated from a man under 40 with multiple sclerosis. Both conserved end residues are part of each CDR3. The order of the fields is V gene, J gene, clone size, D gene, CDR3 protein, CDR3 DNA. The D gene is left open where the match is weak. Clone size is given for some rows only: seen once, a few or many times, or a class if the clone is expanded.

TRBV5-1	TRBJ2-7	many	NA	CASSPGQSSYEQYF	TGCGCCAGCAGCCCTGGACAGAGCTCCTACGAGCAGTACTTC
TRBV10-3	TRBJ1-4	many	TRBD1	CAISETNRGLNEKLFF	TGTGCCATCAGTGAGACCAACAGGGGGCTTAATGAAAAACTGTTTTTT
TRBV6-1	TRBJ2-3	many	TRBD2	CASSGTSGGADTQYF	TGTGCCAGCAGTGGGACTAGCGGGGGGGCTGATACGCAGTATTTT
TRBV4-3	TRBJ1-5	many	TRBD1	CASSQQDRDNQPQHF	TGCGCCAGCAGCCAGCAGGACAGGGACAATCAGCCCCAGCATTTT
TRBV24-1	TRBJ2-2	many	NA	CATSDHGIGELFF	TGTGCCACCAGTGACCACGGAATCGGGGAGCTGTTTTTT
TRBV5-5	TRBJ2-2	many	NA	CASSLESGMNTGELFF	TGTGCCAGCAGCTTAGAGTCAGGGATGAACACCGGGGAGCTGTTTTTT
TRBV2	TRBJ1-4	many	NA	CASRGQVEFELFF	TGTGCCAGCAGGGGTCAGGTCGAATTTGAACTGTTTTTT
TRBV20-1	TRBJ1-5	NA	TRBD1	CSARGGQEGQPQHF	TGCAGTGCACGGGGAGGACAGGAGGGTCAGCCCCAGCATTTT
TRBV20-1	TRBJ2-7	many	NA	CSARDLRGSLTYEQYF	TGCAGTGCTAGAGACCTGCGGGGCTCCCTTACCTACGAGCAGTACTTC
TRBV9	TRBJ2-7	many	TRBD1	CASSVDKRTGDPYEQYF	TGTGCCAGCAGCGTAGATAAGAGGACAGGGGATCCCTACGAGCAGTACTTC
TRBV6-5	TRBJ2-6	many	TRBD1	CASSYGQGAGGANVLTF	TGTGCCAGCAGTTACGGCCAGGGGGCAGGTGGGGCCAACGTCCTGACTTTC
TRBV29-1	TRBJ1-2	many	NA	CSVNFGYTF	TGCAGCGTTAACTTCGGCTACACCTTC
TRBV25-1	TRBJ2-6	NA	NA	CASSDHRTGNSGANVLTF	TGTGCCAGCAGTGACCACCGGACGGGAAACTCTGGGGCCAACGTCCTGACTTTC
TRBV5-1	TRBJ1-2	few	NA	CASSLGWGTYGYTF	TGCGCCAGCAGCTTGGGTTGGGGGACCTATGGCTACACCTTC
TRBV5-6	TRBJ2-3	many	TRBD2	CASSLGTSGSTDTQYF	TGTGCCAGCAGCTTGGGCACTAGCGGTAGCACAGATACGCAGTATTTT
TRBV4-1	TRBJ2-5	many	NA	CASSQYRGDQETQYF	TGCGCCAGCAGCCAATATAGAGGGGATCAAGAGACCCAGTACTTC